The 29 T cell receptor beta chains below were found in one sample sequenced in a study of T cell responses to AZD1222 COVID-19 vaccine (dated by TCRdb to 2020 to 2022). Reading the label with the study, this specimen's time point is: baseline before first vaccination. Libraries were built with the immunoSEQ multiplex PCR assay. Imported from immuneACCESS, the table was reduced by TCRdb to in-frame sequences with V and J called. These copies leave out some clones; in studies compared against another copy, an unresolved V gene accounts for under half, and the cause of the remainder is not known. This sample gives about 120,000 clones in total; 91% of them show up just once. The top ten clones comprise more than 4.5% of the sample. Specimen: peripheral blood, collected on day 0 of AZD1222 vaccination. The source of these receptors is an adult in good health.

The CDR3 loop reads CASSDNRQGSTDTQYF. As DNA, the CDR3 is TGCGCCAGCAGCGATAACCGACAGGGAAGCACAGATACGCAGTATTTT. V is TRBV5-1 and J is TRBJ2-3, with 7 positions matching TRBD1. The trim removed 4 bases at V and 0 bases at J, leaving 8 bases unmatched. The CDR3 contains 16 residues. The germline CDR1 and CDR2 sequences are SGHRS and YFSETQ. Variable domain in full (rest from reference TRBV5-1 and TRBJ2-3): KAGVTQTPRYLIKTRGQQVTLSCSPISGHRSVSWYQQTPGQGLQFLFEYFSETQRNKGNFPGRFSGRQFSNSRSEMNVSTLELGDSALYLCASSDNRQGSTDTQYFGPGTRLTVL.

The chain employs TRBV27 and TRBJ2-7, with TRBD2 as a possible D gene (6 bases). V was shortened by 0 bases and J by 3 bases, with 12 bases between the two germline ends. In germline, CDR1 is MNHEY, CDR2 SMNVEV (reference sequence). The CDR3 is 15 amino acids. This CDR3 is CASSLSRGWNYEQYF. DNA of the CDR3: TGTGCCAGCAGTTTATCGCGGGGTTGGAACTACGAGCAGTACTTC.

The chain is built from TRBV6-5 and TRBJ1-1, with D unresolved. Germline V CDR1 and CDR2: MNHEY, SVGAGI. The ends were cut back, 8 bases at V and 0 bases at J, with 10 bases in the middle. The CDR3 is 13 residues long. DNA of the CDR3: TGTGCCAGCTCTTCCATCATGAACACTGAAGCTTTCTTT. This encodes CASSSIMNTEAFF.

This clone was detected a few times. Here the CDR3 reads CAASPPGRMLHNSPLHF. Written as DNA, the CDR3 is TGTGCCGCATCCCCACCCGGACGGATGCTCCATAATTCACCCCTCCACTTT. The chain combines TRBV28 with TRBJ1-6; D is unresolved. Germline loops: CDR1 MDHEN, CDR2 SYDVKM. The CDR3 totals 17 residues. V was trimmed by 11 bases and J by 5 bases, leaving 25 bases between them.

This chain uses TRBV3-1 (or the pseudogene TRBV3-2) with TRBJ1-3; D gene uncertain. Germline V gene sequence: CDR1 LGHDT, CDR2 YNNKEL (reference sequence). This CDR3 spans 15 amino acids. V shed 0 bases and J shed 2 bases, with 8 bases lying between them. The CDR3 nucleotides are TGTGCCAGCAGCCAAGATAGGGTGGCTGGAAACACCATATATTTT. It codes for CASSQDRVAGNTIYF.

The gene calls are TRBV30 and TRBJ1-4, with 11 bases lining up with TRBD1. CDR3 length: 15 amino acids. Germline V gene sequence: CDR1 GTSNPN, CDR2 SVGIG (reference sequence). Trimming removed 2 bases from V and 8 bases from J; junction bases left unmatched: 7. The CDR3 DNA is TGTGCCTGGAGTCGGACAGGGGGCATCGACGAAAAACTGTTTTTT. Translated, it gives CAWSRTGGIDEKLFF.

In this sample, this clone turned up once. This chain connects TRBV6-5 to TRBJ2-2; D uncertain. The V end was cut by 7 bases, the J end by 4 bases, with 10 bases between. Germline CDR1 MNHEY, CDR2 SVGAGI. CDR3 size: 13 residues. In nucleotides, the CDR3 is TGTGCCAGCAACGCATGGGGCACCGGGGAGCTGTTTTTT. This codes for CASNAWGTGELFF.

The J gene is TRBJ2-7, the V gene TRBV9; 7 nucleotides agree with TRBD2. Germline assignment: CDR1 SGDLS and CDR2 YYNGEE. CDR3 size: 15 residues. V was pared by 4 bases and J by 6 bases, with 13 bases of the junction left unmatched. DNA for the CDR3: TGTGCCAGCAGCTCGAGCGGGACGGATTTAAGCGAGCAGTACTTC. Protein sequence: CASSSSGTDLSEQYF.

V and J are TRBV18 and TRBJ1-2; D may be TRBD1 (5 bases). The V gene lost 3 bases and the J gene lost 5 bases, with 13 bases spanning the gap. The CDR3 has 14 amino acids. Germline values: CDR1 KGHSH, CDR2 LQKENI. The CDR3 bases are TGTGCCAGCTCACCGACGGCAGGGAATTATGGCTACACCTTC. Protein sequence: CASSPTAGNYGYTF.

This rearrangement joins TRBV4-2 to TRBJ1-1, with D maybe TRBD1 (5 bases). The V end lost 1 base, the J end lost 11 bases, and 17 bases lay between the germline ends. CDR1 and CDR2 from the germline V gene are LGHNA and YNFKEQ. The CDR3 runs to 14 residues. The CDR3 region is CASSQGIRVNEAFF. CDR3 bases: TGTGCCAGCAGCCAAGGGATCAGGGTGAATGAGGCTTTCTTT.

The rearrangement uses TRBV9 and TRBJ1-2, with unresolved D. V dropped 0 bases and J dropped 4 bases, with 22 bases sitting between them. This CDR3 spans 18 amino acids. Germline CDR1 is SGDLS and CDR2 is YYNGEE. The CDR3 region is CASSVGPPLQPSSYGYTF. Written as DNA, the CDR3 is TGTGCCAGCAGCGTAGGGCCTCCCCTGCAGCCTTCTTCCTATGGCTACACCTTC.

The chain is built from TRBV10-2 and TRBJ2-1, with 8 bases matching TRBD1. Trimming at V came to 5 bases and at J to 10 bases, leaving 10 bases not matched to a gene. CDR1 is WSHSY and CDR2 is SAAADI in the germline V gene. The CDR3 is 14 residues long. The CDR3 DNA is TGCGCCAGCAGTTGGGGGACAGGCGGAAACGAGCAGTTCTTC. Translated: CASSWGTGGNEQFF.

J is TRBJ2-5 and V is TRBV6-2 or TRBV6-3; 11 bases agree with TRBD2. Germline V gene data show CDR1 as MNHEY and CDR2 as SVGEGT. The CDR3 is 17 residues long. J gave up 7 bases and V 0 bases, and 10 bases lay outside the gene matches. In DNA form, the CDR3 reads TGTGCCAGCAGTTACTCCGACGGACTAGCGGGTATGGCGACCCAGTACTTC. It is translated as CASSYSDGLAGMATQYF.

The chain joins TRBV10-1 to TRBJ2-3, with 15 bases identical to TRBD2. Trimming cost V 4 bases and J 8 bases; bases outside gene matches: 7. The CDR3 length is 16 residues. Germline CDR1 is WNHNN and CDR2 is SYGVQD (reference sequence). The CDR3 region is CASSAGLAGGRGTQYF. The CDR3 DNA sequence: TGCGCCAGCAGTGCCGGACTAGCGGGAGGGCGGGGTACGCAGTATTTT.

Of note for this clone: Other DNA sequences in this specimen translate into the identical CDR3. This chain joins TRBV25-1 and TRBJ1-2, with unresolved D. Germline V gives CDR1 MGHDK, CDR2 SYGVNS. V lost 4 bases, J lost 5 bases, and 5 bases lay in between. This CDR3 has 11 amino acids. The CDR3 sequence: CASSGGYGYTF. DNA of the CDR3: TGTGCCAGCAGTGGAGGTTATGGCTACACCTTC.

The rearrangement uses TRBV6-5 and TRBJ2-2, with TRBD2 as a possible D gene (6 bases). This CDR3 is built from 15 residues. V lost 2 bases and J 6 bases, leaving 13 bases between the germline ends. CDR1 and CDR2 (germline): MNHEY, SVGAGI. The CDR3, as DNA: TGTGCCAGCAGTTACCACGCCGGCGGGGCCGGGGAGCTGTTTTTT. This encodes CASSYHAGGAGELFF.

The chain joins TRBV5-1 to TRBJ2-7; the match to TRBD2 covers 7 bases. The CDR3 is made up of 13 amino acids. CDR1 is SGHRS, CDR2 YFSETQ, per germline. After removal of 1 base from V and 3 bases from J, the junction contained 1 base not matched to a gene. The CDR3 nucleotides are TGCGCCAGCAGCTTGACGGGGGGCTACGAGCAGTACTTC. This codes for CASSLTGGYEQYF. Complete variable domain (other parts from reference TRBV5-1 and TRBJ2-7): KAGVTQTPRYLIKTRGQQVTLSCSPISGHRSVSWYQQTPGQGLQFLFEYFSETQRNKGNFPGRFSGRQFSNSRSEMNVSTLELGDSALYLCASSLTGGYEQYFGPGTRLTVT.

This chain uses TRBV29-1 with TRBJ2-1, with TRBD2 matching over 7 bases. Trimming cost V 5 bases and J 6 bases; bases outside gene matches: 10. Germline CDR1 is SQVTM and CDR2 is ANQGSEA. This CDR3 has 14 amino acids. As DNA, the CDR3 is TGCAGCGTTTCCCCGACAATAGCGGGCAATGAGCAGTTCTTC. It specifies CSVSPTIAGNEQFF.

This clone was seen only once. The V gene is TRBV14, the J gene TRBJ2-1; weak D call: TRBD1 (6 bases). V lost 6 bases to trimming and J lost 10 bases, with 25 bases between them. Germline assignment: CDR1 SGHDN and CDR2 FVKESK. The CDR3 runs to 16 residues. The CDR3, as DNA: TGTGCCAGCAGGGGGTCGGCGACTCAACTCCAGGGGGAGCAGTTCTTC. Translating it yields CASRGSATQLQGEQFF.

The V gene is TRBV30, the J gene TRBJ1-5; possible D gene TRBD1, 6 bases. Germline V CDR1 and CDR2: GTSNPN, SVGIG (reference sequence). This CDR3 contains 15 residues. Trimming stripped 3 bases from V and 5 bases from J, with 17 bases between. The CDR3 is CAWRAPGTNDQPQHF. For the CDR3, the DNA is TGTGCCTGGAGAGCCCCCGGGACAAACGATCAGCCCCAGCATTTT.

The chain couples TRBV10-3 to TRBJ1-4, with D possibly matching TRBD1 (5 bases). V dropped 6 bases and J dropped 0 bases, with 11 bases sitting between them. This CDR3 spans 15 amino acids. Germline V gene data show CDR1 as ENHRY and CDR2 as SYGVKD. The DNA for the CDR3 is TGTGCCATCAGCCAGGGTCAGACAACTAATGAAAAACTGTTTTTT. It encodes CAISQGQTTNEKLFF.

The chain recombines TRBV28 with TRBJ1-1; perhaps TRBD1 as D (5 bases). The V and J ends lost 3 bases and 9 bases respectively, with 11 bases between them. CDR3 length: 12 residues. CDR1 and CDR2 from the germline V gene are MDHEN and SYDVKM. The CDR3 DNA follows: TGTGCCAGCAGTTTGGGACTGAAAAAAGCTTTCTTT. This encodes CASSLGLKKAFF.

In DNA, the CDR3 is TGCGCCAGACTTCCTACCGTCGGAAACATTCAGTACTTC. Protein: CARLPTVGNIQYF. V usage is TRBV10-1 and J usage is TRBJ2-4; unclear D gene. The germline gives CDR1 WNHNN, CDR2 SYGVQD (reference sequence). This CDR3 is 13 amino acids long. Deletions cut 9 bases from V and 6 bases from J, with 15 bases between.

The DNA for the CDR3 is TGCGCCAGCAGCTTGTTGGTGAACACTGAAGCTTTCTTT. Residues: CASSLLVNTEAFF. The chain is built from TRBV5-1 and TRBJ1-1; no clear D gene. Trimming pared 1 base from V and 0 bases from J, leaving 4 bases between. Germline CDR1 reads SGHRS; CDR2 reads YFSETQ. This CDR3 is 13 amino acids long.

The chain combines TRBV5-4 with TRBJ2-3; D may be TRBD1 (5 bases). Trimming shortened V by 6 bases and J by 4 bases, and 12 bases separated the two germline ends. The CDR3 spans 13 residues. Germline lookup yields CDR1 SGHNT and CDR2 YYREEE (reference sequence). Written as DNA, the CDR3 is TGTGCCAGCACGATCAGGGATGCAGATACGCAGTATTTT. This encodes CASTIRDADTQYF.

This rearrangement joins TRBV5-1 to TRBJ1-1; possible D gene TRBD1, 5 bases. Trimming left V 0 bases short and J 5 bases short, with 8 bases between. The CDR3 runs to 13 residues. Germline values: CDR1 SGHRS, CDR2 YFSETQ. The CDR3 region has the DNA TGCGCCAGCAGCTTGGATGGGGGAACTGAAGCTTTCTTT. It yields the protein CASSLDGGTEAFF.

The chain recombines TRBV10-3 with TRBJ2-3; D call uncertain. Germline V lookup: CDR1 ENHRY, CDR2 SYGVKD. With 5 bases removed from V and 2 bases from J, the gap between germline ends came to 11 bases. This CDR3 region has 14 residues. The CDR3 DNA follows: TGTGCCATCAGTCCCCCTAGTCTCACAGATACGCAGTATTTT. The encoded protein is CAISPPSLTDTQYF.

This clone is a singleton in its sample. This sequence joins TRBV5-4 and TRBJ1-1, with D possibly matching TRBD1 (5 bases). The CDR3 length is 15 residues. Germline V lookup: CDR1 SGHNT, CDR2 YYREEE (reference sequence). The V gene lost 3 bases and the J gene lost 2 bases, with 14 bases spanning the gap. The DNA for the CDR3 is TGTGCCAGCAGCTATCAACAGGCCTTCAACACTGAAGCTTTCTTT. Its translation is CASSYQQAFNTEAFF.

This chain joins TRBV19 and TRBJ2-5; D tentatively reads TRBD1 or TRBD2 (5 bases each). The V gene's germline CDR1 is LNHDA and CDR2 SQIVND (reference sequence). Between the trimmed V and J ends, which lost 6 bases and 0 bases, there was a span of 14 bases. The length of the CDR3 is 15 residues. CDR3 nucleotide sequence: TGTGCCAGTAGACCCGCCGGGACGGACCAAGAGACCCAGTACTTC. Its protein product is CASRPAGTDQETQYF.